The 10 T cell receptor beta chains below were found in one sample sequenced in a study of T cell repertoires in cytomegalovirus infection. The antigens these receptors bind are not known. MiXCR, run by TCRdb on the reads, gives a single entry per CDR3 protein. Of 150,000 or so distinct CDR3 sequences listed, more than 25% were seen once; the top ten hold 52%. This specimen was CD8+ T cells from cultured PBMCs, taken from culture after CMV antigen stimulation. These receptors all come from a human donor in good health (CMV status not recorded). Some clones in this sample may be carry-over from other donors' samples.

The rearrangement joins TRBV5-1 to TRBJ1-1; D is ambiguous. Germline V gene lookup returns CDR1 SGHRS and CDR2 YFSETQ. Trimming removed 0 bases at V and 4 bases at J, with 10 bases between. The CDR3 length is 14 residues. This CDR3 is CASSLAGGSTEAFF. CDR3 in DNA: TGCGCCAGCAGCTTGGCCGGAGGTAGCACTGAAGCTTTCTTT.

This clonotype has just one count. The CDR3 sequence: CASSLVGGTGGYEQFF. The CDR3 DNA follows: TGTGCCAGCAGTTTAGTCGGGGGGACAGGGGGCTATGAGCAGTTCTTC. This sequence joins TRBV12-3 or TRBV12-4 and TRBJ2-1; the match to TRBD1 covers 12 bases. The CDR3 is made up of 16 amino acids. J was trimmed by 8 bases and V by 1 base; bases with no gene match: 6.

In its sample, this clonotype was seen many times. This sequence joins TRBV12-3 or TRBV12-4 and TRBJ2-3; the D gene is possibly TRBD1 (6 bases). The CDR3 sequence is 17 residues long. Trimming left V 4 bases short and J 6 bases short, with 23 bases between. CDR3 sequence reads: CASSSPGAQIGGDTQYF. CDR3 in DNA: TGTGCCAGCAGTTCCCCAGGGGCGCAGATAGGTGGGGATACGCAGTATTTT.

The table lists this clonotype with a few counts. The CDR3 nucleotides read TGTGCCACCAGTGATGAGAACTACGAGCAGTACTTC. Amino acids: CATSDENYEQYF. The gene calls are TRBV24-1 and TRBJ2-7; D call uncertain. The germline CDR1 and CDR2 sequences are KGHDR and SFDVKD. The CDR3 has 12 amino acids. Trimming took 3 bases from V and 3 from J, leaving 5 bases between them.

On this clonotype itself: A much larger clone is a single base away; this may be a read error. The rearrangement uses TRBV7-2 and TRBJ2-1; 10 bases fit TRBD2. The CDR3 totals 14 residues. Trimming removed 8 bases from V and 5 bases from J; junction bases left unmatched: 6. CDR1 is SGHTA, CDR2 FQGNSA, per germline. The CDR3 is CASAKRGGDNEQFF. The DNA of the CDR3 is TGTGCCAGCGCCAAGCGGGGGGGCGACAATGAGCAGTTCTTC.

This clonotype was found a few times. The chain has TRBV7-9 and TRBJ2-7; a possible D gene is TRBD1 (6 bases). The CDR3 consists of 13 residues. V was shortened by 5 bases and J by 3 bases, with 11 bases between the two germline ends. Germline CDR1 is SEHNR and CDR2 is FQNEAQ (reference sequence). The CDR3 bases are TGTGCCAGCAGCCCGGACAGATTCTACGAGCAGTACTTC. This translates into CASSPDRFYEQYF.

The chain is built from TRBV27 and TRBJ1-1; 11 nucleotides align to TRBD1. J gave up 5 bases and V 4 bases, and 3 bases lay outside the gene matches. The CDR3 runs to 14 residues. Per the germline V gene, CDR1 is MNHEY and CDR2 is SMNVEV (reference sequence). CDR3 sequence (DNA): TGTGCCAGCAGTTGGGGGACAGGGGGTACTGAAGCTTTCTTT. This gives the protein CASSWGTGGTEAFF.

This clonotype was detected many times. The rearrangement links TRBV12-3 or TRBV12-4 to TRBJ2-5; TRBD1 matches at 8 bases. CDR3 length: 16 residues. The J segment lost 1 base and the V segment lost 4 bases, leaving 8 bases of the junction unmatched. CDR3 loop: CASSSGQGGVQETQYF. CDR3 sequence (DNA): TGTGCCAGCAGTTCCGGACAGGGTGGGGTCCAAGAGACCCAGTACTTC.

CDR3 sequence: CASSLIGSLNTEAFF. The CDR3 DNA follows: TGTGCCAGCAGCTTGATTGGCAGTTTGAACACTGAAGCTTTCTTT. This chain uses TRBV5-4 with TRBJ1-1; D is undetermined. Germline-derived CDR1 and CDR2 are SGHNT and YYREEE (reference sequence). CDR3 length equals 15 residues. The germline V and J ends were trimmed by 1 base and 0 bases, with 10 bases remaining between them.

This clonotype was detected only a few times. The genes are TRBV6-1 and TRBJ2-5; no clear D gene. The germline V gene encodes CDR1 MNHNS and CDR2 SASEGT. The CDR3 sequence is 14 residues long. V was cut by 1 base and J by 1 base, with 7 bases left in between. The CDR3 DNA sequence: TGTGCCAGCAGTGAAGATCTCTCCCAAGAGACCCAGTACTTC. It yields the protein CASSEDLSQETQYF.